These 31 T cell receptor beta chains originate from one sample sequenced in a study of CD8 T cells in Susac syndrome. Random hexamers served to reverse transcribe roughly 0.5 to 1 ug RNA. Each CDR3 protein is one row after TCRdb ran MiXCR on the immunoSEQ multiplex PCR reads. The sample holds around 170,000 distinct CDR3 sequences, 94% seen once. What was sequenced was CD4+ T cells from PBMCs. The receptors here all came from a human donor with Susac syndrome.

V gene TRBV5-6 combines with J gene TRBJ1-1; possible D gene TRBD1, 5 bases. The V and J ends lost 4 bases and 0 bases respectively, with 13 bases between them. The CDR3 is made up of 15 amino acids. Germline-derived CDR1 and CDR2 are SGHDT and YYEEEE. CDR3 coding DNA: TGTGCCAGCAGCAGACAGCGGGGAATGAACACTGAAGCTTTCTTT. Its translation: CASSRQRGMNTEAFF.

This chain uses TRBV5-4 with TRBJ2-5, with D hard to call. The CDR3 consists of 14 residues. CDR1 is SGHNT and CDR2 is YYREEE in the germline V gene (reference sequence). Trimming shortened V by 0 bases and J by 1 base, and 7 bases separated the two germline ends. The CDR3 nucleotides read TGTGCCAGCAGCTTGGCCAACTCCCAAGAGACCCAGTACTTC. Protein product: CASSLANSQETQYF.

The chain links TRBV11-1 to TRBJ1-1; 11 bases match TRBD1. The CDR3 runs to 12 residues. CDR1 is SGHAT and CDR2 is FQDESV in the germline V gene (reference sequence). V shed 11 bases, J shed 8 bases, and the junction held 7 bases outside the gene matches. The CDR3, as DNA: TGTGCCGATGGACAGGGGGCGAAAGAAGCTTTCTTT. Amino acids: CADGQGAKEAFF.

V and J are TRBV30 and TRBJ1-2; TRBD1 might be the D (6 bases). Germline lookup yields CDR1 GTSNPN and CDR2 SVGIG (reference sequence). V was shortened by 8 bases and J by 4 bases, with 11 bases between the two germline ends. The CDR3 extends over 11 amino acids. CDR3 loop: CAGGGIYGYTF. CDR3 DNA sequence: TGTGCCGGGGGCGGCATCTATGGCTACACCTTC. The full variable domain, completed using reference TRBV30 and TRBJ1-2, is SQTIHQWPATLVQPVGSPLSLECTVEGTSNPNLYWYRQAAGRGLQLLFYSVGIGQISSEVPQNLSASRPQDRQFILSSKKLLLSDSGFYLCAGGGIYGYTFGSGTRLTVV.

This sequence joins TRBV7-9 and TRBJ1-2; D may be TRBD1 (5 bases). This CDR3 region has 14 residues. V was pared by 0 bases and J by 3 bases, with 8 bases between. Germline CDR1 SEHNR, CDR2 FQNEAQ (reference sequence). CDR3: CASSLAGVDYGYTF. The CDR3 DNA follows: TGTGCCAGCAGCTTAGCAGGGGTCGACTATGGCTACACCTTC.

J is TRBJ2-1 and V is TRBV20-1; 12 bases match TRBD2. Trimming took 0 bases from V and 8 from J; bases not matched to a gene: 17. Germline CDR1 reads DFQATT; CDR2 reads SNEGSKA (reference sequence). The CDR3 length is 19 residues. The CDR3 is CSARDPLRSSGGVTDEQFF. CDR3 DNA sequence: TGCAGTGCTAGAGATCCCCTAAGATCTAGCGGGGGGGTTACGGATGAGCAGTTCTTC.

This sequence joins TRBV11-1 and TRBJ2-7; 7 bases line up with TRBD1. CDR1 and CDR2 (germline): SGHAT, FQDESV (reference sequence). The CDR3 sequence is 13 residues long. V was pared by 5 bases and J by 9 bases, with 10 bases of the junction left unmatched. The CDR3 bases are TGTGCCAGCAGCCCAGTGACAGGGCTCGGGCAGTACTTC. Translation gives CASSPVTGLGQYF.

The chain links TRBV7-2 to TRBJ1-2; no clear D gene. Trimming shortened V by 2 bases and J by 3 bases, and 10 bases separated the two germline ends. This CDR3 contains 14 residues. Germline CDR1 reads SGHTA; CDR2 reads FQGNSA. The CDR3 DNA sequence: TGTGCCAGCAGCTTAATGGGTCCGGACTATGGCTACACCTTC. Protein: CASSLMGPDYGYTF.

This clonotype was detected only a few times. The J gene is TRBJ1-6, the V gene TRBV4-2, with D possibly being TRBD1 (6 bases). Trimming removed 0 bases from V and 8 bases from J, with 20 bases in between. The CDR3 has 18 residues. Germline V gene sequence: CDR1 LGHNA, CDR2 YNFKEQ. The CDR3, as DNA: TGTGCCAGCAGCCAAGAGCCCCAGGGGACAAGGGGAGATTCACCCCTCCACTTT. This gives the protein CASSQEPQGTRGDSPLHF.

The chain links TRBV29-1 to TRBJ2-1; 11 bases map to TRBD2. The CDR3 extends over 15 amino acids. V trimming: 3 bases; J trimming: 5 bases; junction bases outside the gene matches: 6. Germline loops: CDR1 SQVTM, CDR2 ANQGSEA. The CDR3 protein is CSVEAPTSGDNEQFF. CDR3 sequence (DNA): TGCAGCGTTGAGGCCCCGACTAGCGGGGACAATGAGCAGTTCTTC.

The rearrangement uses TRBV5-1 and TRBJ1-6, with a possible D match to TRBD1 (5 bases). The germline gives CDR1 SGHRS, CDR2 YFSETQ. With 4 bases removed from V and 5 bases from J, the gap between germline ends came to 10 bases. The CDR3 covers 14 residues. The CDR3 coding sequence is TGCGCCAGCAGCACCGGGGGGAATAATTCACCCCTCCACTTT. Translation: CASSTGGNNSPLHF.

CDR3 loop: CASSHHDGGLNYGYTF. For the CDR3, the DNA is TGTGCCAGCAGCCATCACGACGGGGGACTGAACTATGGCTACACCTTC. The V and J genes are TRBV25-1 and TRBJ1-2; TRBD1 is a possible D gene (5 bases). Germline V gene data show CDR1 as MGHDK and CDR2 as SYGVNS. The V gene lost 6 bases and the J gene lost 2 bases, with 19 bases spanning the gap. The CDR3 consists of 16 residues.

The rearrangement uses TRBV3-1 and TRBJ1-1; a possible D gene is TRBD1 (5 bases). This CDR3 is 13 amino acids long. Germline V gene sequence: CDR1 LGHDT, CDR2 YNNKEL (reference sequence). V was cut by 5 bases and J by 5 bases, with 12 bases left in between. The DNA for the CDR3 is TGTGCCAGCAGCGCGCAGGGCCGGACTGAAGCTTTCTTT. As protein: CASSAQGRTEAFF.

The chain combines TRBV4-2 with TRBJ2-4; 10 bases agree with TRBD2. Looked up from germline, CDR1 is LGHNA and CDR2 is YNFKEQ. CDR3 length equals 17 residues. The trim removed 2 bases at V and 1 base at J, leaving 5 bases unmatched. CDR3 amino acids: CASSQSSGGGAKNIQYF. The CDR3 DNA is TGTGCCAGCAGCCAATCTAGCGGGGGCGGGGCCAAAAACATTCAGTACTTC.

The rearrangement uses TRBV6-5 and TRBJ2-3; D possibly corresponds to TRBD2 (6 bases). Between the trimmed V and J ends, which lost 6 bases and 2 bases, there was a span of 12 bases. The CDR3 consists of 14 residues. CDR1 and CDR2 from the germline V gene are MNHEY and SVGAGI. The CDR3 DNA reads TGTGCCAGCAGGCGACTAGGTGCCACAGATACGCAGTATTTT. Residues: CASRRLGATDTQYF.

This chain connects TRBV5-1 to TRBJ2-5; 7 bases map to TRBD2. Germline-derived CDR1 and CDR2 are SGHRS and YFSETQ. V was pared by 7 bases and J by 2 bases, with 5 bases of the junction left unmatched. The CDR3 consists of 13 residues. The CDR3 DNA follows: TGCGCCAGCGCCGCGGGGGTTCAAGAGACCCAGTACTTC. Translation gives CASAAGVQETQYF.

This clonotype was seen a single time. The genes are TRBV6-5 and TRBJ1-2, with D maybe TRBD1 (6 bases). Germline V gives CDR1 MNHEY, CDR2 SVGAGI. Trimming removed 6 bases at V and 4 bases at J, with 9 bases between. This CDR3 is 12 amino acids long. CDR3 loop: CASRLTGYGYTF. DNA of the CDR3: TGTGCCAGCAGGTTGACAGGCTATGGCTACACCTTC.

The chain is built from TRBV6-1 and TRBJ1-5; D may be TRBD1 (6 bases). V was shortened by 0 bases and J by 7 bases, with 13 bases between the two germline ends. Per germline, CDR1 MNHNS and CDR2 SASEGT. The CDR3 consists of 15 residues. This CDR3 reads CASSEAGGVGQPQHF. In DNA, the CDR3 is TGTGCCAGCAGTGAAGCAGGGGGAGTTGGGCAGCCCCAGCATTTT.

A single count supports this clonotype. V usage is TRBV20-1 and J usage is TRBJ2-3, with D possibly being TRBD1 or TRBD2 (6 bases each). Germline values: CDR1 DFQATT, CDR2 SNEGSKA (reference sequence). V was pared by 1 base and J by 4 bases, with 12 bases between. The CDR3 has 14 residues. CDR3: CSARGGALPDTQYF. The CDR3 bases are TGCAGTGCTAGAGGGGGGGCCCTCCCAGATACGCAGTATTTT.

The rearrangement links TRBV19 to TRBJ1-2, with D unclear. V was shortened by 3 bases and J by 3 bases, with 8 bases between the two germline ends. Germline CDR1 and CDR2: LNHDA and SQIVND (reference sequence). This CDR3 has 13 residues. The CDR3 nucleotides read TGTGCCAGTAGTATGAACGGCTACTATGGCTACACCTTC. The encoded protein is CASSMNGYYGYTF.

The chain combines TRBV5-6 with TRBJ1-5; 10 bases match TRBD1. The CDR3 contains 16 residues. Germline V gene lookup returns CDR1 SGHDT and CDR2 YYEEEE. With V trimmed by 0 bases and J by 5 bases, 5 bases remained unmatched. This CDR3 is CASSLEGTGADQPQHF. CDR3 in DNA: TGTGCCAGCAGCTTGGAGGGGACAGGGGCTGATCAGCCCCAGCATTTT.

This sequence joins TRBV6-5 and TRBJ1-5, with D possibly TRBD1 on 5 matching bases. This CDR3 is 14 amino acids long. V was cut by 5 bases and J by 0 bases, with 8 bases left in between. Germline CDR1 MNHEY, CDR2 SVGAGI. DNA for the CDR3: TGTGCCAGCAGTAGACAGAATAGCAATCAGCCCCAGCATTTT. This gives the protein CASSRQNSNQPQHF.

The chain carries TRBV5-1 and TRBJ1-1, with D unresolved. CDR1 and CDR2 (germline): SGHRS, YFSETQ. The V and J ends lost 4 bases and 3 bases respectively, with 10 bases between them. CDR3 length: 13 residues. The CDR3 sequence: CASSPGPDTEAFF. In DNA form, the CDR3 reads TGCGCCAGCAGCCCCGGCCCCGACACTGAAGCTTTCTTT.

The chain joins TRBV20-1 to TRBJ1-4; TRBD1 matches at 8 bases. The CDR3 is 8 residues long. Per the germline V gene, CDR1 is DFQATT and CDR2 is SNEGSKA (reference sequence). The CDR3, as DNA: TGCAGCGCCGGGACAGGCTTTTTT. Amino acid sequence: CSAGTGFF.

This chain links TRBV3-1 with TRBJ2-3; possibly TRBD1 for D (6 bases). Germline CDR1 reads LGHDT; CDR2 reads YNNKEL (reference sequence). V was shortened by 4 bases and J by 2 bases, with 13 bases between the two germline ends. The length of the CDR3 is 15 residues. For the CDR3, the DNA is TGTGCCAGCAGCCGCCTGCGGACAGACACAGATACGCAGTATTTT. It translates to CASSRLRTDTDTQYF.

Regarding this clonotype: At one of its ends the junction is not consistent with the germline gene, which may arise from a read error. The chain carries TRBV6-5 and TRBJ2-5; 10 bases are shared with TRBD1. Germline assignment: CDR1 MNHEY and CDR2 SVGAGI. CDR3 length: 13 amino acids. CDR3 sequence reads: CAARWTGGETEVF. The CDR3 DNA sequence: TGTGCCGCCCGGTGGACAGGGGGAGAGACCGAGGTCTTC.

The chain has TRBV2 and TRBJ2-1; the D gene could be TRBD1 or TRBD2 (9 bases each). CDR1 is SNHLY and CDR2 is FYNNEI in the germline V gene. This CDR3 has 14 amino acids. Trimming removed 6 bases from V and 10 bases from J, with 19 bases in between. This chain's CDR3 is CASSYLAGTGEQFF. CDR3 sequence (DNA): TGTGCCAGCAGCTATCTAGCGGGGACAGGGGAGCAGTTCTTC.

J is TRBJ2-7 and V is TRBV12-3 or TRBV12-4; 8 bases map to TRBD1. After removal of 6 bases from V and 3 bases from J, the junction contained 7 bases not matched to a gene. The CDR3 has 14 amino acids. The CDR3 coding sequence is TGTGCCAGCAGAAAAACTGGACAGGGCTACGAGCAGTACTTC. Protein product: CASRKTGQGYEQYF.

The rearrangement links TRBV20-1 to TRBJ2-5; TRBD1 agrees at 9 bases. J lost 1 base, V lost 5 bases, and 8 bases had no gene match. CDR1 DFQATT and CDR2 SNEGSKA come from the germline V gene (reference sequence). The CDR3 consists of 15 residues. In DNA, the CDR3 is TGCAGTGCTGAGGGCGCGACAGGGGGCCAAGAGACCCAGTACTTC. Translating it yields CSAEGATGGQETQYF.

V and J are TRBV20-1 and TRBJ1-3; D remains unclear. V was clipped by 3 bases and J by 0 bases, with 9 bases between them. Germline loops: CDR1 DFQATT, CDR2 SNEGSKA (reference sequence). This CDR3 has 14 residues. In DNA, the CDR3 is TGCAGTGCTAGCGTCTCCCGCTCTGGAAACACCATATATTTT. It specifies CSASVSRSGNTIYF.

The rearrangement uses TRBV20-1 and TRBJ2-1, with 9 bases matching TRBD1. With V trimmed by 2 bases and J by 8 bases, 4 bases remained unmatched. This CDR3 contains 13 residues. Germline V CDR1 and CDR2: DFQATT, SNEGSKA (reference sequence). The CDR3 protein is CSARWTGVYEQFF. CDR3 nucleotides: TGCAGTGCTAGATGGACAGGGGTTTATGAGCAGTTCTTC.